These 17 T cell receptor beta chains came from one sample sequenced in a study of blood T cell repertoires in COVID-19. Profiling relied on immunoSEQ multiplex PCR, and the TCRdb table lists in-frame clones only, not all of them. This sample has approximately 250,000 clones, with roughly 86% found just once. Source material: peripheral blood. The receptor source for this set is a middle-aged man with active or convalescent COVID-19.

This clone was found a few times. This chain links TRBV10-3 with TRBJ1-2; no firm D call. V gave up 3 bases and J gave up 3 bases, with 8 bases separating them. Germline V CDR1 and CDR2: ENHRY, SYGVKD. The CDR3 totals 13 residues. The CDR3 region is CAISDRLDYGYTF. The CDR3 DNA follows: TGTGCCATCAGTGACAGGTTGGACTATGGCTACACCTTC.

The chain has TRBV27 and TRBJ1-2; the match to TRBD1 covers 8 bases. Germline V gene lookup returns CDR1 MNHEY and CDR2 SMNVEV (reference sequence). V shed 7 bases and J 5 bases; nucleotides not matched to a gene: 9. The CDR3 runs to 14 residues. The DNA for the CDR3 is TGTGCCAGCACCTCGGACAGGGTCGGATATGGCTACACCTTC. This encodes CASTSDRVGYGYTF.

This clone was seen more than once but under ten times. DNA of the CDR3: TGTGCCAGCAGCTTAGACAGTCTGAGCGGAAAACTGTTTTTT. This encodes CASSLDSLSGKLFF. The V gene is TRBV11-2, the J gene TRBJ1-4, with D hard to call. The CDR3 runs 14 residues. The V gene lost 0 bases and the J gene lost 10 bases, with 12 bases spanning the gap. CDR1 is SGHAT, CDR2 FQNNGV, per germline.

The chain is built from TRBV7-9 and TRBJ2-1; 11 bases fit TRBD1. J was trimmed by 10 bases and V by 3 bases; bases with no gene match: 11. This CDR3 spans 16 amino acids. In germline, CDR1 is SEHNR, CDR2 FQNEAQ (reference sequence). The CDR3 here is CASSFMTGTGGQEQFF. The CDR3 bases are TGTGCCAGCAGCTTTATGACCGGGACAGGGGGACAGGAGCAGTTCTTC.

Only one count was recorded for this clone. The J gene is TRBJ2-1, the V gene TRBV24-1; 8 bases fit TRBD2. V trimming: 4 bases; J trimming: 2 bases; junction bases outside the gene matches: 6. Germline V gene lookup returns CDR1 KGHDR and CDR2 SFDVKD. This CDR3 spans 16 amino acids. The CDR3 is CATSDLGGAAYNEQFF. CDR3 sequence (DNA): TGTGCCACCAGTGACCTCGGGGGGGCCGCCTACAATGAGCAGTTCTTC.

The chain combines TRBV19 with TRBJ1-6, with a tentative D call TRBD1 (5 bases). Germline V gene data show CDR1 as LNHDA and CDR2 as SQIVND (reference sequence). CDR3 size: 17 residues. The V and J ends lost 9 bases and 0 bases respectively, with 18 bases between them. The CDR3 DNA follows: TGTGCCAGGGGCCCAGGGCCGTCGTTCTCCTATAATTCACCCCTCCACTTT. It yields the protein CARGPGPSFSYNSPLHF.

This clone was seen a single time. V gene TRBV5-8 combines with J gene TRBJ1-4, with D maybe TRBD1 (5 bases). The CDR3 is 14 residues long. Germline V CDR1 and CDR2: SGHTS, YDEGEE. V lost 1 base and J lost 6, with 10 bases in between. The CDR3 reads CASSLIGGDEKLFF. CDR3 nucleotide sequence: TGTGCCAGCAGCTTGATCGGGGGAGATGAAAAACTGTTTTTT.

The rearrangement links TRBV27 to TRBJ1-5, with D perhaps TRBD1 (5 bases). The germline CDR1 and CDR2 sequences are MNHEY and SMNVEV (reference sequence). The CDR3 sequence is 14 residues long. Trimming shortened V by 6 bases and J by 9 bases, and 18 bases separated the two germline ends. The CDR3 reads CASRRGAGTLPQHF. As DNA, the CDR3 is TGTGCCAGCAGGCGTGGGGCGGGGACGCTGCCCCAGCATTTT.

V gene TRBV5-1 combines with J gene TRBJ2-7; the match to TRBD1 covers 8 bases. The germline gives CDR1 SGHRS, CDR2 YFSETQ. This CDR3 has 15 amino acids. V shed 3 bases, J shed 4 bases, and the junction held 9 bases outside the gene matches. This chain's CDR3 is CASSSSGTGAYEQYF. CDR3 nucleotide sequence: TGCGCCAGCAGCTCCTCCGGGACAGGTGCTTACGAGCAGTACTTC.

The chain is built from TRBV7-3 and TRBJ2-1; D might be TRBD2 (5 bases). Per germline, CDR1 SGHTA and CDR2 FQGTGA. CDR3 length: 16 residues. V lost 2 bases and J 0 bases, leaving 11 bases between the germline ends. For the CDR3, the DNA is TGTGCCAGCAGCTTAGGTCCTAGCCACTCCTACAATGAGCAGTTCTTC. Translating it yields CASSLGPSHSYNEQFF. The variable domain in full, with the rest retrieved from reference TRBV7-3 and TRBJ2-1, is GAGVSQTPSNKVTEKGKYVELRCDPISGHTALYWYRQSLGQGPEFLIYFQGTGAADDSGLPNDRFFAVRPEGSVSTLKIQRTERGDSAVYLCASSLGPSHSYNEQFFGPGTRLTVL.

The chain joins TRBV30 to TRBJ1-1; D unresolved. The CDR3 length is 12 residues. The germline gives CDR1 GTSNPN, CDR2 SVGIG (reference sequence). The V gene lost 1 base and the J gene lost 1 base, with 4 bases spanning the gap. The CDR3 loop is CAWSAKNTEAFF. Here the CDR3 DNA reads TGTGCCTGGAGTGCAAAGAACACTGAAGCTTTCTTT.

V gene TRBV6-1 combines with J gene TRBJ2-5; no clear D gene. The CDR3 covers 18 residues. Trimming pared 2 bases from V and 2 bases from J, leaving 21 bases between. Per the germline V gene, CDR1 is MNHNS and CDR2 is SASEGT. The CDR3 spells CASSELGRYVSIQETQYF. The CDR3 nucleotides read TGTGCCAGCAGTGAACTTGGGCGTTACGTCAGCATACAAGAGACCCAGTACTTC.

V gene TRBV6-4 combines with J gene TRBJ2-3; 10 positions agree with TRBD2. The CDR3 contains 16 residues. J lost 8 bases, V lost 0 bases, and 8 bases had no gene match. Germline V CDR1 and CDR2: MRHNA, SNTAGT. CDR3 region: CASSDSGAGGTSTQYF. CDR3 coding DNA: TGTGCCAGCAGTGACTCTGGAGCGGGAGGGACAAGTACGCAGTATTTT.

There are a few counts of this clone. The genes are TRBV27 and TRBJ1-6; TRBD1 agrees at 9 bases. The trim removed 5 bases at V and 7 bases at J, leaving 12 bases unmatched. CDR3 length: 17 residues. Germline V gene lookup returns CDR1 MNHEY and CDR2 SMNVEV (reference sequence). CDR3 DNA: TGTGCCAGCAGTGCCCGACAGGGGGGCGCCGGGAATTCACCCCTCCACTTT. This gives the protein CASSARQGGAGNSPLHF.

This clone occurred a few times. The V call is TRBV6-6, the J call TRBJ1-5; 8 bases are a match to TRBD1. The CDR3 is 16 residues long. J lost 3 bases, V lost 6 bases, and 10 bases had no gene match. Germline assignment: CDR1 MNHNY and CDR2 SVGAGI (reference sequence). The CDR3 nucleotides read TGTGCCAGCAGCCCCACCGGACAGGGTTACAATCAGCCCCAGCATTTT. Amino acid sequence: CASSPTGQGYNQPQHF.

The chain recombines TRBV14 with TRBJ1-2; a possible D gene is TRBD1 (6 bases). The germline CDR1 and CDR2 sequences are SGHDN and FVKESK. The V and J ends lost 2 bases and 0 bases respectively, with 13 bases between them. The CDR3 contains 16 residues. CDR3 DNA sequence: TGTGCCAGCAGCCAAAATCAGGGGTTAGCTAACTATGGCTACACCTTC. It codes for CASSQNQGLANYGYTF.

The chain couples TRBV12-5 to TRBJ2-7, with TRBD2 identical over 7 bases. Germline V lookup: CDR1 LGHNT, CDR2 FRNRAP. The CDR3 spans 16 residues. V lost 4 bases, J lost 3 bases, and 12 bases stayed unmatched. CDR3 region: CASGSPTSGGGYEQYF. The CDR3 DNA reads as TGTGCTAGTGGTTCCCCCACCTCGGGGGGAGGCTACGAGCAGTACTTC.